This entry lists 14 T cell receptor beta chains sequenced from one sample in a study of patients and donors after allogeneic stem cell transplantation. TCRdb processed the RT-PCR reads anew with MiXCR; each CDR3 protein has one entry. The repertoire includes 100,000 to 120,000 distinct CDR3 sequences, roughly 35% of them detected once, and around 30% sits in the top ten. Sample: blood, either unsorted or a sorted T cell fraction (not recorded which). The receptors derive from a human donor who was either an allogeneic HSCT recipient or a stem cell or donor lymphocyte infusion donor (not recorded which). It is not recorded whose cells these are; they may come from a transplant donor.

This chain links TRBV11-2 with TRBJ2-2; D ambiguous. Per germline, CDR1 SGHAT and CDR2 FQNNGV. The CDR3 consists of 12 residues. Trimming removed 3 bases at V and 10 bases at J, with 9 bases between. The CDR3 DNA reads TGTGCCAGCAGCTTCAGGTGGGAGGAGCTGTTTTTT. Translation gives CASSFRWEELFF.

This clonotype was recorded many times. The chain recombines TRBV12-3 or TRBV12-4 with TRBJ1-2; D is unresolved. The CDR3 contains 14 residues. Trimming shortened V by 4 bases and J by 4 bases, and 13 bases separated the two germline ends. The CDR3 sequence: CASSSIGSLYGYTF. CDR3 in DNA: TGTGCCAGCAGTTCGATAGGGTCACTCTATGGCTACACCTTC.

In this sample, this clonotype turned up a few times. The rearrangement links TRBV5-4 to TRBJ2-3, with unresolved D. Looked up from germline, CDR1 is SGHNT and CDR2 is YYREEE (reference sequence). V was clipped by 1 base and J by 3 bases, with 3 bases between them. CDR3 length: 12 residues. The CDR3 spells CASSLRTDTQYF. CDR3 in DNA: TGTGCCAGCAGCTTGCGGACAGATACGCAGTATTTT. The full variable domain, its missing parts supplied by reference TRBV5-4 and TRBJ2-3, is ETGVTQSPTHLIKTRGQQVTLRCSSQSGHNTVSWYQQALGQGPQFIFQYYREEENGRGNFPPRFSGLQFPNYSSELNVNALELDDSALYLCASSLRTDTQYFGPGTRLTVL.

This clonotype came up a few times. The rearrangement links TRBV7-3 to TRBJ1-3; TRBD1 is a possible D gene (5 bases). Trimming pared 3 bases from V and 0 bases from J, leaving 15 bases between. Germline assignment: CDR1 SGHTA and CDR2 FQGTGA. The CDR3 totals 17 residues. This chain's CDR3 is CASSLGRKGLSGNTIYF. The CDR3, as DNA: TGTGCCAGCAGCTTGGGGCGGAAGGGACTCTCTGGAAACACCATATATTTT.

CDR3 residues: CASRRGPGNNEQFF. DNA of the CDR3: TGCGCCAGCCGGCGAGGCCCTGGGAACAATGAGCAGTTCTTC. The chain recombines TRBV5-1 with TRBJ2-1; D not certain. The germline V and J ends were trimmed by 7 bases and 5 bases, with 16 bases remaining between them. CDR1 and CDR2 from the germline V gene are SGHRS and YFSETQ. This CDR3 contains 14 residues. The whole variable domain, remainder taken from reference TRBV5-1 and TRBJ2-1, is KAGVTQTPRYLIKTRGQQVTLSCSPISGHRSVSWYQQTPGQGLQFLFEYFSETQRNKGNFPGRFSGRQFSNSRSEMNVSTLELGDSALYLCASRRGPGNNEQFFGPGTRLTVL.

In its sample, this clonotype was seen a few times. V gene TRBV18 combines with J gene TRBJ1-3; D not certain. Germline V gives CDR1 KGHSH, CDR2 LQKENI. The CDR3 extends over 14 amino acids. Trimming shortened V by 1 base and J by 0 bases, and 4 bases separated the two germline ends. In nucleotides, the CDR3 is TGTGCCAGCTCACCACGGGCCTCTGGAAACACCATATATTTT. Residues: CASSPRASGNTIYF.

There are a few counts of this clonotype. CDR3 region: CASSWVGRTYEQYF. CDR3 DNA sequence: TGCGCCAGCAGCTGGGTGGGGCGGACCTACGAGCAGTACTTC. This chain connects TRBV5-1 to TRBJ2-7, with D possibly being TRBD1 (5 bases). The V end was cut by 3 bases, the J end by 2 bases, with 12 bases between. Per the germline V gene, CDR1 is SGHRS and CDR2 is YFSETQ. The CDR3 has 14 residues.

CDR3: CASSPPGTSGFYEQYF. As DNA, the CDR3 is TGTGCCAGCAGTCCACCCGGGACTAGCGGTTTCTACGAGCAGTACTTC. This chain connects TRBV12-3 or TRBV12-4 to TRBJ2-7; 11 bases map to TRBD2. The CDR3 loop spans 16 amino acids. V was pared by 5 bases and J by 3 bases, with 9 bases of the junction left unmatched.

This clonotype was detected only a few times. This sequence joins TRBV7-2 and TRBJ2-1; tentatively, D is TRBD2 (6 bases). Germline lookup yields CDR1 SGHTA and CDR2 FQGNSA. The ends were cut back, 0 bases at V and 5 bases at J, with 17 bases in the middle. This CDR3 is built from 17 residues. CDR3 loop: CASSLAMMRDRDNEQFF. The CDR3 DNA reads as TGTGCCAGCAGCTTAGCGATGATGCGGGATAGGGACAATGAGCAGTTCTTC. Supplemented by reference TRBV7-2 and TRBJ2-1, the full variable domain reads GAGVSQSPSNKVTEKGKDVELRCDPISGHTALYWYRQSLGQGLEFLIYFQGNSAPDKSGLPSDRFSAERTGGSVSTLTIQRTQQEDSAVYLCASSLAMMRDRDNEQFFGPGTRLTVL.

This clonotype has more than one count but fewer than ten. The chain joins TRBV5-1 to TRBJ1-1; D is uncertain. Trimming took 4 bases from V and 0 from J, leaving 10 bases between them. Germline loops: CDR1 SGHRS, CDR2 YFSETQ. This CDR3 spans 14 amino acids. The DNA of the CDR3 is TGCGCCAGCAGCGGCGGCGGGCTGAACACTGAAGCTTTCTTT. Its translation: CASSGGGLNTEAFF.

This chain connects TRBV7-2 to TRBJ2-3, with 7 bases lining up with TRBD1. With 2 bases clipped from V and 6 bases from J, the junction kept 8 bases outside the gene matches. The germline CDR1 and CDR2 sequences are SGHTA and FQGNSA. This CDR3 spans 15 amino acids. CDR3 bases: TGTGCCAGCAGCTTATCGACAGGGTTTTTCGATACGCAGTATTTT. It encodes CASSLSTGFFDTQYF.

The chain carries TRBV6-5 and TRBJ1-2; D is uncertain. The V end lost 3 bases, the J end lost 4 bases, and 9 bases lay between the germline ends. CDR1 is MNHEY and CDR2 is SVGAGI in the germline V gene. The CDR3 length is 13 residues. CDR3 residues: CASSYTASYGYTF. In DNA form, the CDR3 reads TGTGCCAGCAGTTATACAGCATCCTATGGCTACACCTTC.

V usage is TRBV7-2 and J usage is TRBJ1-4, with 7 bases matching TRBD1. Germline V gene sequence: CDR1 SGHTA, CDR2 FQGNSA. The junction had 8 bases not matched to a gene; V was cut back by 4 bases and J by 6 bases. CDR3 size: 15 residues. Written as DNA, the CDR3 is TGTGCCAGCAGCTCGCAGGGACAGACCGATGAAAAACTGTTTTTT. Its translation is CASSSQGQTDEKLFF.

The chain joins TRBV18 to TRBJ2-7, with TRBD2 matching over 10 bases. The J segment lost 3 bases and the V segment lost 1 base, leaving 9 bases of the junction unmatched. Germline assignment: CDR1 KGHSH and CDR2 LQKENI. CDR3 length: 17 amino acids. The CDR3 bases are TGTGCCAGCTCACCACTACCCCTAGCGGGAGTACACTACGAGCAGTACTTC. The encoded protein is CASSPLPLAGVHYEQYF.